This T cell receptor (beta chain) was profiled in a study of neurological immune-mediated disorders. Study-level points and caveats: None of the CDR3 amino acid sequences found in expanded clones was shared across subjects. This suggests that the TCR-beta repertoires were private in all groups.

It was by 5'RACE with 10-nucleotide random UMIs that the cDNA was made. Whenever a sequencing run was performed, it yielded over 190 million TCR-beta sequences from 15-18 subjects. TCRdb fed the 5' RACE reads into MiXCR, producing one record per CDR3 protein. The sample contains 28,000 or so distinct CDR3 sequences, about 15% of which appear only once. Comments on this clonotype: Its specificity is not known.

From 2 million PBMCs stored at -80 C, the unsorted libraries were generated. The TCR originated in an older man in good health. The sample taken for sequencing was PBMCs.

CDR3 DNA sequence: TGCAGTGCGCGGGGAGGGAGAGCGGGCGAGCAGTACTTC. Translating it yields CSARGGRAGEQYF. V and J are TRBV20-1 and TRBJ2-7, with 7 bases identical to TRBD2. The CDR3 runs 13 residues. V trimming: 6 bases; J trimming: 6 bases; junction bases outside the gene matches: 11. CDR1 DFQATT and CDR2 SNEGSKA come from the germline V gene (reference sequence).